This TCR beta chain was sequenced for a study of T cell responses to AZD1222 COVID-19 vaccine. Study-wide results and caveats: Epitopes outside B.1.351 and B.1.1.7 mutated regions reportedly drew nearly half of spike TCRs. Once two AZD1222 doses were given, Spike-specific TCR breadth and depth went up.

Concerning this clone itself: Its matching antigen is unknown.

Here immunoSEQ multiplex PCR was the method, and the copy in TCRdb shows in-frame clones only, minus some. The table includes some 140,000 clones, roughly 84% detected once. The trim removed 5 bases at V and 0 bases at J, leaving 2 bases unmatched. The CDR3 loop spans 13 amino acids. CDR1 GTSNPN and CDR2 SVGIG come from the germline V gene (reference sequence). The chain is built from TRBV30 and TRBJ1-1; 8 bases are shared with TRBD1. Specimen: peripheral blood, collected on day 0 of AZD1222 vaccination. This sequence was found in an adult in good health. CDR3: CAWDRGLNTEAFF. CDR3 in DNA: TGTGCCTGGGACAGGGGCTTGAACACTGAAGCTTTCTTT.